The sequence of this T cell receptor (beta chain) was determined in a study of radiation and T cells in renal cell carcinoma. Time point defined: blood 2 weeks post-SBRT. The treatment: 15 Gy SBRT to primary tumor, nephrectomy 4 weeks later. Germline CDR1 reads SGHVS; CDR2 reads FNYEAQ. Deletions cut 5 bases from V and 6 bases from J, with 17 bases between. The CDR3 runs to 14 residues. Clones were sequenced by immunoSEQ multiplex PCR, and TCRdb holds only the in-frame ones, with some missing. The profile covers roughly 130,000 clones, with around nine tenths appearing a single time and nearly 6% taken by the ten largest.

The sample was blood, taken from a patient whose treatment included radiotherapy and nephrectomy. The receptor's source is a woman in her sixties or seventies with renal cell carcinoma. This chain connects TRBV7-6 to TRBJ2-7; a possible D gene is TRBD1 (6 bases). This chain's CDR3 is CASSATGSSPEQYF. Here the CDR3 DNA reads TGTGCCAGCAGCGCAACAGGGAGTTCACCCGAGCAGTACTTC.